This T cell receptor (beta chain) was sequenced during a study of cytomegalovirus exposure and HLA in healthy donors. Study-wide results and caveats: Accurate prediction of most subjects' HLA-A and HLA-B alleles from TCR beta sequences was reported. In an earlier analysis, in approximately 570 donors, most V segments appeared productive either ~87% or ~30% of the time. Testing in vitro showed a few CMV-associated chains specific for CMV antigens.

From germline, CDR1 is SGHRS and CDR2 YFSETQ. The CDR3 covers 16 residues. The V gene lost 4 bases and the J gene lost 1 base, with 18 bases spanning the gap. Of note for this clone: Its antigen remains unknown.

60 Vbeta and 13 Jbeta primers were used in PCR. The table came from immunoSEQ multiplex PCR; TCRdb's copy has only in-frame clones and leaves some out. The profile shows 110,000 to 150,000 clones, roughly 70% of them singletons. The specimen was PBMCs. V usage is TRBV5-1 and J usage is TRBJ2-7, with D maybe TRBD1 (6 bases). This sequence was found in a man aged 55-75 years in good health and CMV-seronegative. CDR3 amino acids: CASSVTGTRGSYEQYF. In DNA, the CDR3 is TGCGCCAGCAGCGTAACCGGGACACGGGGTTCCTACGAGCAGTACTTC.